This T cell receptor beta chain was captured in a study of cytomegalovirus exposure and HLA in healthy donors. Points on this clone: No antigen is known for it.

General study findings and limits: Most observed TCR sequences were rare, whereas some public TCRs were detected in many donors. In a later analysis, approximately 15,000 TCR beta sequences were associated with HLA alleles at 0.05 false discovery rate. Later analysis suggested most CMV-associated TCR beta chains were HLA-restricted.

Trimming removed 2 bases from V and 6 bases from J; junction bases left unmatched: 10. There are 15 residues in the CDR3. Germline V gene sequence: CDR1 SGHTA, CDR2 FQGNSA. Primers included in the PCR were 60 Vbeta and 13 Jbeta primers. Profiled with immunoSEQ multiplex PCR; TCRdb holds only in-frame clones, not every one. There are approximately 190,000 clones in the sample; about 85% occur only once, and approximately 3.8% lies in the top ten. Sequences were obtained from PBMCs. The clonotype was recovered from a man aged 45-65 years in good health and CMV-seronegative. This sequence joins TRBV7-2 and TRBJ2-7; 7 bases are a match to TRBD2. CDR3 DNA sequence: TGTGCCAGCAGCTTAAAGGGAGGGTGGGTGGCCGAGCAGTACTTC. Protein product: CASSLKGGWVAEQYF. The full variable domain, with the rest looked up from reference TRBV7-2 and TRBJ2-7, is GAGVSQSPSNKVTEKGKDVELRCDPISGHTALYWYRQSLGQGLEFLIYFQGNSAPDKSGLPSDRFSAERTGGSVSTLTIQRTQQEDSAVYLCASSLKGGWVAEQYFGPGTRLTVT.